This T cell receptor beta chain was identified in a study of response to subunit inactivated influenza vaccine. A single record per CDR3 protein comes from TCRdb applying MiXCR to the RT-PCR reads. The sample consists of 530,000 or so distinct CDR3 sequences, approximately 12% of them appearing once. Notes on this clonotype: Its matching antigen is unknown.

The ends lost 1 base at V and 3 bases at J; junction bases unmatched: 7. This CDR3 is built from 16 residues. Study-level points and caveats: It was suggested by the authors that few new T cells are recruited by each seasonal influenza vaccination.

The V call is TRBV12-3 or TRBV12-4, the J call TRBJ2-5, with 8 bases matching TRBD2. The sample in question was PBMCs from blood, obtained on the day of vaccination. The clonotype originates from a man between 50 and 59 years old who received an inactivated influenza vaccine. The CDR3 is CASSLGSGSLKETQYF. Written as DNA, the CDR3 is TGTGCCAGCAGTTTAGGGAGCGGGAGCCTGAAAGAGACCCAGTACTTC.